This T cell receptor (beta chain) appears in the sequencing data of a study of identical twins. TCRdb recomputed calls from the 5' RACE reads with MiXCR, one row per CDR3 protein. Of about 240,000 distinct CDR3 sequences in the sample, over 9.5% were seen once. This clonotype was counted many times. Its antigen is still unknown. General study points: For out-of-frame alpha sequences shared by twins, low generation probability was in excess.

V was clipped by 2 bases and J by 0 bases, with 6 bases between them. Germline CDR1 reads SGHRS; CDR2 reads YFSETQ. This CDR3 has 13 residues. The sequence came from a man between 45 and 60 years old in good health. This sequence joins TRBV5-1 and TRBJ2-7; no firm D call. Input material: memory T cells sorted from blood. CDR3 nucleotides: TGCGCCAGCAGCTTTGACAACTCCTACGAGCAGTACTTC. This sequence encodes CASSFDNSYEQYF.